This record concerns one TCR beta chain sequence. The source of the sample is a study of blood T cell repertoires in COVID-19. The CDR3 spans 16 residues. The junction had 11 bases not matched to a gene; V was cut back by 9 bases and J by 3 bases. The germline CDR1 and CDR2 sequences are MGHRA and YSYEKL. The data were produced by immunoSEQ multiplex PCR, yet TCRdb's version contains in-frame clones alone and is incomplete. The table records about 280,000 clones, approximately 86% of them present only once. This receptor was obtained from a woman between 50 and 59 years old who had recovered from COVID-19. The rearrangement links TRBV4-1 to TRBJ2-1, with TRBD2 identical over 10 bases. Sequenced sample: peripheral blood. In nucleotides, the CDR3 is TGCGCCAGTAGCTTAGACCTAGCGGGAGTCTACAATGAGCAGTTCTTC. It specifies CASSLDLAGVYNEQFF.